One sample yielded the 5 T cell receptor beta chains listed below, sequenced in a study of OX40 agonist ivuxolimab in advanced cancers. Assay: immunoSEQ multiplex PCR; the TCRdb copy retains only in-frame clones and omits some. The sample lists about 51,000 clones, almost 90% seen once, with roughly 3.6% in the top ten. The source material was CD4+ or CD8+ T cells sorted from blood, sampled in a trial of the OX40 agonist ivuxolimab. The receptors were sampled from an adult with an advanced solid tumor such as melanoma, head and neck, liver or kidney cancer.

The chain has TRBV6-5 and TRBJ2-3; D is unclear. The germline V gene encodes CDR1 MNHEY and CDR2 SVGAGI. The CDR3 contains 12 residues. V was trimmed by 2 bases and J by 6 bases, leaving 6 bases between them. Written as DNA, the CDR3 is TGTGCCAGCAGTTACAGTCAGGATACGCAGTATTTT. This gives the protein CASSYSQDTQYF.

With respect to this clone: The junction departs from germline at one end; a sequencing error may be responsible. V and J are TRBV7-7 and TRBJ2-5; a weak D match, TRBD1 (6 bases). This CDR3 has 15 amino acids. Germline CDR1 SSHAT, CDR2 FNYEAQ (reference sequence). The CDR3 spells CASSLGWGLKETQYF. The DNA for the CDR3 is TGTGCTAGCAGCTTAGGGTGGGGGCTAAAAGAGACCCAGTACTTC.

V gene TRBV7-3 combines with J gene TRBJ2-1; D is unresolved. This CDR3 has 12 amino acids. V was pared by 3 bases and J by 7 bases, with 7 bases between. In germline, CDR1 is SGHTA, CDR2 FQGTGA. The CDR3 nucleotides read TGTGCCAGCAGCTTTTTGGGGAATGAGCAGTTCTTC. Its protein product is CASSFLGNEQFF.

The chain links TRBV6-5 to TRBJ1-6, with D unresolved. CDR3 length equals 12 residues. Germline V gene data show CDR1 as MNHEY and CDR2 as SVGAGI. Between the trimmed V and J ends, which lost 2 bases and 8 bases, there was a span of 4 bases. CDR3 sequence reads: CASSYPDSPLHF. The CDR3 nucleotides read TGTGCCAGCAGTTACCCGGATTCACCCCTCCACTTT.

This sequence joins TRBV5-4 and TRBJ1-2; no firm D call. Germline V CDR1 and CDR2: SGHNT, YYREEE (reference sequence). The CDR3 covers 14 residues. V gave up 1 base and J gave up 0 bases, with 7 bases separating them. The CDR3 DNA sequence: TGTGCCAGCAGCTTGCCCGGGACTAACTATGGCTACACCTTC. It is translated as CASSLPGTNYGYTF.